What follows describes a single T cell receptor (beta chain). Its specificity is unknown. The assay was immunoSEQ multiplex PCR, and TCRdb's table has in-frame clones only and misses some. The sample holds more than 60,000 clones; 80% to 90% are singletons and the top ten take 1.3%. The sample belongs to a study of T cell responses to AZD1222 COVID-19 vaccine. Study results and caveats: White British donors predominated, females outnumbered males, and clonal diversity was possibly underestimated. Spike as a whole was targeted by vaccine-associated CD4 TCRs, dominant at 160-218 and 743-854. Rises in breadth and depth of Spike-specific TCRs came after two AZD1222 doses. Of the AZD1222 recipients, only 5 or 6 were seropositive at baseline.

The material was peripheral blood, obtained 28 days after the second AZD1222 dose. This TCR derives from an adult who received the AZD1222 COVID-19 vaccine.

As DNA, the CDR3 is TGTGCCAGCAGCCAAGATCAAGACTATGGCTACACCTTC. Translated: CASSQDQDYGYTF. This chain joins TRBV4-2 and TRBJ1-2; D uncertain. The CDR3 loop spans 13 amino acids. Germline V gene sequence: CDR1 LGHNA, CDR2 YNFKEQ. The ends were cut back, 0 bases at V and 3 bases at J, with 5 bases in the middle.